The source of this TCR beta chain is a study of CD8 T cells in ankylosing spondylitis. Germline V gene data show CDR1 as SGHTA and CDR2 as FQGTGA. This CDR3 contains 15 residues. J gave up 5 bases and V 3 bases, and 0 bases lay outside the gene matches. Findings and limits, study-wide: Significant enrichment of disease-linked clones was reportedly seen in matched ankylosing spondylitis synovial fluid.

This clonotype was seen at least ten times. Its target is unknown. TCRdb used MiXCR to reprocess the 5' RACE reads, holding one entry per CDR3 protein. The sample shows about 140,000 distinct CDR3 sequences, roughly 8% of them seen only once. The sequenced sample was synovial fluid, either unsorted or a sorted T cell fraction (not recorded which). The V and J genes are TRBV7-3 and TRBJ2-3; 15 bases fit TRBD2. The TCR was taken from a male donor with ankylosing spondylitis. CDR3 residues: CASSLGLAGGDTQYF. The CDR3 DNA reads as TGTGCCAGCAGCTTGGGACTAGCGGGGGGAGATACGCAGTATTTT.